What follows describes a single TCR beta chain. Its antigen target is currently unknown. The sample holds no much larger clone one base away, and base qualities are not on file. Other DNA sequences of this sample code for an identical CDR3. This entry belongs to a study of shared clonotypes between healthy human individuals (dated by TCRdb to 2020 to 2022). About the investigation overall: The cohort comprised a couple of women and a few men aged 18 to 49 years. For each donor, CD4 naive and CD4 memory were each run on three plates, CD8 naive on two plates, and CD8 memory on one plate. Between about 0.94 and 8.9 billion PBMCs per donor were obtained by leukapheresis. To estimate repertoire size and how much clonotype sharing occurs between individuals, the study deeply sequenced the blood TCR repertoires of five healthy adults. To increase sequencing depth and limit assay-specific biases, TCR repertoire library preparation and sequencing were carried out by different laboratories using diverse techniques. Results the study describes overall, beyond this receptor: When a few donors were compared, the shared fraction of clonotypes was roughly 5% for naive CD4, 3.5% for naive CD8, 2% to 2.5% for memory CD4, and about 0.36% for memory CD8. Based on pairwise subsampling, the degree of clonotype sharing among donors was expected to be affected by sequencing depth. Only blood was sampled, and tissue TCR repertoires likely differ from those in blood. Because the study included a small number of donors, the genetic and exposure-history diversity represented was limited. Even with the large sequencing depth, rarefaction of the sorted-subset datasets indicated that sequencing was incomplete. Compared with non-shared clonotypes, clonotypes shared by all four sorted-subset donors had higher generation probabilities. Naive subsets generally had larger estimated clonotype richness than memory subsets.

CD8 naive samples consisted of CD45RO-negative cells that were positively selected for CCR7, yielding a CD45RA+CCR7+ population without TemRA cells. Healthy HIV-negative adults with no recently reported acute infections or vaccinations were included as donors. All donors were Caucasian adults living in Nashville, Tennessee, USA. Blood was obtained by leukapheresis, after which PBMCs were separated by Ficoll-Histopaque density gradient centrifugation and cryopreserved in liquid nitrogen vapor phase. Analytical flow cytometry was used to check the purity and quantity of every magnetically sorted T cell population. Genomic DNA was isolated from each sorted fraction and quantified by UV absorbance on a Nanodrop 2000c. The germline V gene sets CDR1 to SGHRS and CDR2 to YFSETQ. V and J lose 0 bases and 10 bases, and a span of 5 bases separates them. Counted from cysteine to phenylalanine, this CDR3 has 11 amino acids. CDR3 DNA is the only sequence kept; it has 33 bases, read in frame from the first base.

Using the deep immunoSEQ assay, TCR CDR3 regions were amplified from genomic DNA by multiplex PCR. For each cell subset, the extracted genomic DNA was distributed evenly across all wells of several immunoSEQ 96-well plates, and each plate served as one replicate. For sorted subsets, each replicate PCR was loaded with about 0.2 ug genomic DNA, equivalent to 25,000 to 30,000 T cell genomes. Purified libraries were measured with a Qubit 3.0 fluorometer, size-checked on a Bioanalyzer 2100, and measured again with the KAPA Library Quantification kit. Each immunoSEQ 96-well plate was sequenced on its own single-read 150-cycle Illumina NextSeq 550 flow cell. The paper's processing steps were these. Because the immunoSEQ output held only junctional sequences and lacked quality scores, the filtering could not match the filtering applied to full-length reads. Sequences were annotated with PyIR, a Python wrapper for IgBLAST v1.9, and V/J genes and CDR3 were assigned using IMGT germline references. Reads were filtered out if the reads had weak V/J assignments (E-value above 1e-6), no CDR3, stop codons, out-of-frame junctions, or ambiguous translated residues. V3J clonotypes were defined as sequences sharing an identical inferred V gene, J gene, and CDR3 amino acid sequence. Percentage overlap between repertoires was calculated by dividing the number of shared unique clonotypes by the size of the smaller repertoire. Three approaches were used to assess repertoire richness: RTK rarefaction, the Chao1 estimator, and Recon v2.1 estimates of unobserved clonotypes. Generation probabilities for all TCRbeta clonotypes obtained by the gDNA method from a handful of donors were computed using OLGA. TCRdb holds this immuneACCESS table with in-frame rearrangements only. Some clones are missing; in checked studies, unresolved V genes explain under half, and the rest has no known cause. V and J calls and clone size are given by that table; D and trimming were obtained from the DNA. The sample contains roughly 2.1 million clones, approximately 94% of them found a single time. 1.5% to 2% of the sample lies in the top ten.

The chain was built from TRBV5-1 and TRBJ2-1, with TRBD2 tentatively as D gene (5 bases match). The specimen sequenced was naive CD8+ T cells from PBMCs. This specimen's cell subset or site label, per the study, means: CD45RA+CCR7+. This receptor was identified in a man aged 18 to 30 in good health. Some clones in this sample may be carry-over from other donors' samples. The sequenced DNA: TGCGCCAGCAGCTTGGGCGGGGAGCAGTTCTTC. This codes for CASSLGGEQFF.